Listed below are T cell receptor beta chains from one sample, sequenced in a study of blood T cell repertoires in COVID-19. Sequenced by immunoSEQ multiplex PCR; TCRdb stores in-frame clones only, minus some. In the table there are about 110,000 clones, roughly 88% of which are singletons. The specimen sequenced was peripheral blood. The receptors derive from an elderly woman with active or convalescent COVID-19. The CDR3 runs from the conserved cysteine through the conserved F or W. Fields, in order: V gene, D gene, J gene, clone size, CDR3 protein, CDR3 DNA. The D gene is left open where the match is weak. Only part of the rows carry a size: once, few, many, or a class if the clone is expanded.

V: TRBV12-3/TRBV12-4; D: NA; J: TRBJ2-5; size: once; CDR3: CASSLEVTKTQYF; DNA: TGTGCCAGCAGTTTAGAGGTTACTAAGACCCAGTACTTC
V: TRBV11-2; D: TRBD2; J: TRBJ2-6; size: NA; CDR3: CASSLASGRTGANVLTF; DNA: TGTGCCAGCAGCTTAGCAAGCGGGAGGACTGGGGCCAACGTCCTGACTTTC
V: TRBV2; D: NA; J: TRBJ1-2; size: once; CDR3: CASSAEGQGYGYTF; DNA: TGTGCCAGCAGTGCGGAGGGCCAGGGTTATGGCTACACCTTC
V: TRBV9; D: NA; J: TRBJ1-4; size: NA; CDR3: CASSYGLDEKLFF; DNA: TGTGCCAGCAGTTACGGGTTAGATGAAAAACTGTTTTTT
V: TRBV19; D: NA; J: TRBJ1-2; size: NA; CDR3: CASSLWTGGYTF; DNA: TGTGCCAGTAGTCTGTGGACGGGAGGCTACACCTTC
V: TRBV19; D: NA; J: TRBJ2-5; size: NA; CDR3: CASTPRGALETQYF; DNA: TGTGCCAGTACCCCACGGGGGGCTTTAGAGACCCAGTACTTC
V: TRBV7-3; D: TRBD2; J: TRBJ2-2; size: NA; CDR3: CASSLIAGDQSGELFF; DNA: TGTGCCAGCAGCTTAATAGCGGGAGATCAAAGCGGGGAGCTGTTTTTT
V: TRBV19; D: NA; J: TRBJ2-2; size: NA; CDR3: CASSIRLVFIGSTGELFF; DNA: TGTGCCAGTAGTATTCGACTAGTTTTCATCGGTAGCACCGGGGAGCTGTTTTTT
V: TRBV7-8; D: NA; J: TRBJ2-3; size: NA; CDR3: CASSPARTTPQYF; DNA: TGTGCCAGCAGCCCCGCCCGAACTACGCCGCAGTATTTT
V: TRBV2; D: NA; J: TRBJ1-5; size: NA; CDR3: CASSRGGLNQPQHF; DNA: TGTGCCAGCAGTCGGGGGGGCCTCAATCAGCCCCAGCATTTT
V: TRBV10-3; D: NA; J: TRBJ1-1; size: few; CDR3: CASQGRGTEAFF; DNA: TGTGCCAGCCAGGGCAGAGGCACTGAAGCTTTCTTT
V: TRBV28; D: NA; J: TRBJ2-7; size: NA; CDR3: CASSPMGHEQYF; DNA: TGTGCCAGCAGCCCAATGGGCCACGAGCAGTACTTC
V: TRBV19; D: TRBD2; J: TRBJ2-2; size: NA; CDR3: CASRRGGGPANTGELFF; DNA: TGTGCCAGTAGGCGCGGGGGGGGACCCGCGAACACCGGGGAGCTGTTTTTT
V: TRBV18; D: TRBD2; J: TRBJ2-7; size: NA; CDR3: CASSPSLLAGGPYEQYF; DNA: TGTGCCAGCTCACCCTCTCTCCTAGCGGGGGGCCCCTACGAGCAGTACTTC
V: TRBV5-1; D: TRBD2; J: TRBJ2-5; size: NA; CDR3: CASSFLSGRGQETQYF; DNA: TGCGCCAGCAGCTTTTTGAGCGGGAGAGGACAAGAGACCCAGTACTTC
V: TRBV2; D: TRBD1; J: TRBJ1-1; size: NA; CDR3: CASSGTGWVDTEAFF; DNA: TGTGCCAGCAGTGGGACAGGGTGGGTGGACACTGAAGCTTTCTTT
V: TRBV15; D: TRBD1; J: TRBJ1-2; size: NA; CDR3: CATSRRTGEVYIYGYTF; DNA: TGTGCCACCAGCAGACGGACAGGGGAGGTCTACATCTATGGCTACACCTTC
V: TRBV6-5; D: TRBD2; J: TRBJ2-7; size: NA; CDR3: CASSPMGAGVGEQYF; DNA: TGTGCCAGCAGCCCGATGGGAGCGGGAGTTGGCGAGCAGTACTTC
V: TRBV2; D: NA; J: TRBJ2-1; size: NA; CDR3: CASNGGVDPSEQFF; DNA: TGTGCCAGCAATGGAGGCGTTGATCCTTCGGAGCAGTTCTTC
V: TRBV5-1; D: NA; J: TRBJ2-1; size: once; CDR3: CASKTDYNEQFF; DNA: TGCGCCAGTAAGACAGATTACAATGAGCAGTTCTTC
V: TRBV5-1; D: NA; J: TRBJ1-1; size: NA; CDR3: CASELDTNTEAFF; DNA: TGCGCCAGCGAACTTGACACGAACACTGAAGCTTTCTTT
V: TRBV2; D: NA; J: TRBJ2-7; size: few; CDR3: CASNLGRSHEQYF; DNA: TGTGCCAGCAATTTAGGGAGGTCCCACGAGCAGTACTTC
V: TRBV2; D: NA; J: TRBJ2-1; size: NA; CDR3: CASRTLEYEQFF; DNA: TGTGCCAGCAGGACGCTAGAATATGAGCAGTTCTTC
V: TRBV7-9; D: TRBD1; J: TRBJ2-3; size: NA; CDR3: CASSPGQATDTQYF; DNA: TGTGCCAGCAGCCCAGGACAGGCCACAGATACGCAGTATTTT
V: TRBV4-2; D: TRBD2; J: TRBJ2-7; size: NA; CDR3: CASSHFSGRGNYEQYF; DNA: TGTGCCAGCAGCCACTTTAGCGGGAGGGGTAACTACGAGCAGTACTTC
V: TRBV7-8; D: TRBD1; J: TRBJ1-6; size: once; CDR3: CASSDSQGLHSPLHF; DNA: TGTGCCAGCAGCGACTCACAGGGGTTACATTCACCCCTCCACTTT
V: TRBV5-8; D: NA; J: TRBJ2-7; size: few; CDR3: CASRSGPGHVELYF; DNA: TGTGCCAGCAGGTCGGGTCCGGGACACGTTGAGCTGTACTTC
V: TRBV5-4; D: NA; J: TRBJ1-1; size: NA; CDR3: CASSLAGAADTEAFF; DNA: TGTGCCAGCAGCTTGGCAGGGGCTGCCGACACTGAAGCTTTCTTT
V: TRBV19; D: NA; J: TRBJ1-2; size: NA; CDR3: CASSIQGLGGYTF; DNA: TGTGCCAGTAGTATACAGGGGCTCGGTGGCTACACCTTC
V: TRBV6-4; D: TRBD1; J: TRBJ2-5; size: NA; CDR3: CANAVDRGVVETQYF; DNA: TGTGCCAACGCCGTGGACAGGGGGGTGGTGGAGACCCAGTACTTC
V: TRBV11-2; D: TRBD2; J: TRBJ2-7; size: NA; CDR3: CASSLGREGRDF; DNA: TGTGCCAGCAGCTTAGGTCGGGAGGGACGGGACTTC
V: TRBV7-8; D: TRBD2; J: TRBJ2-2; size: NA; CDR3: CASSLAGGNTGELFF; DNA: TGTGCCAGCAGCCTAGCGGGGGGGAACACCGGGGAGCTGTTTTTT
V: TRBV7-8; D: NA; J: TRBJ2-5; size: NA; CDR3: CASSLFLQETQYF; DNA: TGTGCCAGCAGCTTATTCTTGCAAGAGACCCAGTACTTC
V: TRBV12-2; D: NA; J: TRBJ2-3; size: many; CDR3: CASRPLLAGGPSDTQYF; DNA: TGTGCAAGTCGCCCATTACTAGCGGGAGGGCCCTCAGATACGCAGTATTTT
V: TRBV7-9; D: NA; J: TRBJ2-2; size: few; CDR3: CASSLGFGGDTQSELFF; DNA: TGTGCCAGCAGCTTAGGTTTTGGGGGGGACACTCAGTCGGAGCTGTTTTTT
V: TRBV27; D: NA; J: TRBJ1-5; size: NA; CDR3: CASSLFGNQPQHF; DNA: TGTGCCAGCAGTTTATTCGGGAATCAGCCCCAGCATTTT
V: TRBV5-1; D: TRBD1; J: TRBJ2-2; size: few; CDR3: CASSLGTGRTGELFF; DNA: TGCGCCAGCAGCCTTGGGACAGGGCGAACCGGGGAGCTGTTTTTT
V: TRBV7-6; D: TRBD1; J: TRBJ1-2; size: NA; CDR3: CASSLEMGQANYGYTF; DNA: TGTGCCAGCAGCTTAGAAATGGGACAGGCCAACTATGGCTACACCTTC
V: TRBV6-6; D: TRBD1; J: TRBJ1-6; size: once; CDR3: CASSTGDRHNSPLHF; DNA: TGTGCCAGCAGTACGGGGGACAGACATAATTCACCCCTCCACTTT
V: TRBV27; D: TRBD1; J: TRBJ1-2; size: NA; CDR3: CASSLGADRGGYTF; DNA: TGTGCCAGCAGTTTAGGGGCGGACAGGGGGGGCTACACCTTC
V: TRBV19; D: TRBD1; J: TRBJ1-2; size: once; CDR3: CASRTGTAGGGYTF; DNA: TGTGCCAGTAGAACCGGGACAGCCGGTGGCGGCTACACCTTC
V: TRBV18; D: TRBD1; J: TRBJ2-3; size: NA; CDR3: CASSYGTGFTDTQYF; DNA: TGTGCCAGCTCGTACGGGACAGGTTTCACAGATACGCAGTATTTT
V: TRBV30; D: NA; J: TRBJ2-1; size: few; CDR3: CAWSGQGQFGEQFF; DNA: TGTGCCTGGAGTGGTCAGGGGCAGTTCGGTGAGCAGTTCTTC
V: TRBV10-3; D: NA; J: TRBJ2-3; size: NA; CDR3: CAITPGFKEDTQYF; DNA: TGTGCCATCACCCCAGGGTTTAAGGAAGATACGCAGTATTTT
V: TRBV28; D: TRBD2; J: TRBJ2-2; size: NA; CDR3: CASSEPGGWENTGELFF; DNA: TGTGCCAGCAGCGAACCCGGGGGGTGGGAGAACACCGGGGAGCTGTTTTTT
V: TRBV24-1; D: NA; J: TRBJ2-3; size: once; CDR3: CATSVAESTDTQYF; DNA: TGTGCCACCAGTGTGGCGGAGAGCACAGATACGCAGTATTTT
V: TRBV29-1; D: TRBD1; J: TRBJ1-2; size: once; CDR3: CSVDKGWRGRHGYTF; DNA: TGCAGCGTCGATAAAGGGTGGAGGGGGCGGCATGGCTACACCTTC
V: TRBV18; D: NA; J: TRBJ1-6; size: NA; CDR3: CASSPGRGGSPLHF; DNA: TGTGCCAGCTCACCTGGGCGGGGGGGTTCACCCCTCCACTTT
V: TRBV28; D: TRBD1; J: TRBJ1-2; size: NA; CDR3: CAAGGRGTGYTF; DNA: TGTGCCGCAGGGGGACGGGGAACTGGCTACACCTTC
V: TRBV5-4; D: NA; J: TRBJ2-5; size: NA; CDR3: CASSLPGGREETQYF; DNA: TGTGCCAGCAGCTTGCCGGGGGGCAGGGAAGAGACCCAGTACTTC
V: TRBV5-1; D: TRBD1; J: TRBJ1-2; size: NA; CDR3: CASSLGTGEAYGYTF; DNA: TGCGCCAGCAGCCTCGGGACAGGGGAAGCCTATGGCTACACCTTC
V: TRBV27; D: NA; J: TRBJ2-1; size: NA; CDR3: CASSLAGRGFNEQFF; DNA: TGTGCCAGCAGTTTAGCGGGAAGGGGCTTCAATGAGCAGTTCTTC
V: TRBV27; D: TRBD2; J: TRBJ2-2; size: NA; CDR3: CASSPKPLGLAGVYTGELFF; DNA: TGTGCCAGCAGTCCAAAACCCCTGGGACTAGCGGGAGTGTACACCGGGGAGCTGTTTTTT
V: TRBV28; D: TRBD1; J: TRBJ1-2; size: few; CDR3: CASSPPGQGGYTF; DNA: TGTGCCAGCAGTCCCCCCGGACAGGGAGGCTACACCTTC